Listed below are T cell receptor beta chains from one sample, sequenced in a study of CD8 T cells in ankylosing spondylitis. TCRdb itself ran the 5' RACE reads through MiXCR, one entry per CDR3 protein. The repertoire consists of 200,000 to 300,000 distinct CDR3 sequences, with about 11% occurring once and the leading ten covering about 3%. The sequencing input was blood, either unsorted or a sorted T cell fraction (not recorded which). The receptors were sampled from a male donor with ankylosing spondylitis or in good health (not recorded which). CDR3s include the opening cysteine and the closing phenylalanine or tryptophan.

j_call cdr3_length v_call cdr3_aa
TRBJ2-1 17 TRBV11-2 CASSLDSGVLLYNEQFF
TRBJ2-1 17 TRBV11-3 CASSSRGGQGNNNEQFF
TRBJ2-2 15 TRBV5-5 CASSLRQGLTGELFF
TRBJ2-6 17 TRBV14 CASSQGEGQAGANVLTF
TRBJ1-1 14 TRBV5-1 CASSLQGPGTEAFF
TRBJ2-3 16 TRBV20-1 CSAPTPLAVNTDTQYF
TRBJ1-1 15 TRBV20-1 CSAPTSATGVSEAFF
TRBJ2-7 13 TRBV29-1 CSAEGTGGAEQYF
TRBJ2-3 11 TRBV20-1 CSARRTDTQYF
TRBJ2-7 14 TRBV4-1 CASSQEGTDYEQYF
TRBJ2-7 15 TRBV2 CASRYSRGLSYEQYF
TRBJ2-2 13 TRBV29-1 CSVEGMGTGELFF
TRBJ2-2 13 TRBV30 CAGSRQGNGELFF
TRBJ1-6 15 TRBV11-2 CASSFGHSNNSPLHF
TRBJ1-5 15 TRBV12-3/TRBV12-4 CASSTGRGANQPQHF
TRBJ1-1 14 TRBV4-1 CASSQDGNRGEAFF
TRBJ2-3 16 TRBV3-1 CASRPLGLAGEDTQYF
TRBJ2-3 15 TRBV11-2 CASTLRGLVGDTQYF
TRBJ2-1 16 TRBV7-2 CASSLVKGRGYNEQFF
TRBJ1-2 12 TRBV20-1 CSAHGGDYGYTF
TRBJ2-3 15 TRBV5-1 CASSPHLGSTDTQYF
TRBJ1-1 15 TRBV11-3 CASSLRGTVATEAFF
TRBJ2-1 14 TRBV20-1 CSASGGPHYNEQFF
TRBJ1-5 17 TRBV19 CATSSDAQLGRRQPQHF